This is a list of T cell receptor beta chains from one sample in a study of OX40 agonist ivuxolimab in advanced cancers. Measured with immunoSEQ multiplex PCR; TCRdb has only the in-frame clones, and not every one. This sample carries tens of thousands of clones, around 84% of them seen once, and the ten largest clones take under 30%. This specimen consisted of CD4+ or CD8+ T cells sorted from blood, obtained in a trial of the OX40 agonist ivuxolimab. Receptors originate from an adult with an advanced solid tumor such as melanoma, head and neck, liver or kidney cancer. The CDR3 runs from the conserved cysteine through the conserved F or W. Each record gives: CDR3 protein, J gene, V gene, clone size. Clone sizes are given selectively: once, few, many, or a class where the clone is expanded.

CASSRDRAFNSPLHF,TRBJ1-6,TRBV19,-
CASSESGQGKAAFF,TRBJ1-1,TRBV6-1,-
CASRSAGGSNYEQYF,TRBJ2-7,TRBV7-2,-
CAWSAGTENSPLHF,TRBJ1-6,TRBV30,-
CASSFTANTGELFF,TRBJ2-2,TRBV6-6,-
CASSRGRTSTDTQYF,TRBJ2-3,TRBV4-1,-
CSASRTGSTNEKLFF,TRBJ1-4,TRBV29-1,-
CASSPTGQITDTQYF,TRBJ2-3,TRBV6-5,-
CASSSRRRAGVDNEQFF,TRBJ2-1,TRBV11-3,-
CASNRVDGYTF,TRBJ1-2,TRBV2,-
CASSELPGQSLNEQFF,TRBJ2-1,TRBV6-1,-
CASSYRDRSYEQYF,TRBJ2-7,TRBV4-3,-
CASSPGTGYIYEQYF,TRBJ2-7,TRBV7-6,-
CASSPRTSSQETQYF,TRBJ2-5,TRBV5-1,-
CASSVAWNSGAHEQFF,TRBJ2-1,TRBV9,-
CASSPWGGSNQPQHF,TRBJ1-5,TRBV18,-
CASRLGQSDTQYF,TRBJ2-3,TRBV19,-
CASSQTTGGVGNEKLFF,TRBJ1-4,TRBV4-2,-
CASSQDVGSPLHF,TRBJ1-6,TRBV4-3,-
CASSRSGTGREKLFF,TRBJ1-4,TRBV19,-
CASSDRGVSYEQYF,TRBJ2-7,TRBV6-6,-
CASGLTRTGYEQYF,TRBJ2-7,TRBV12-5,-
CASSELLAGSEETQYF,TRBJ2-5,TRBV2,-
CASSEVGNQPQHF,TRBJ1-5,TRBV6-1,-
CASSESGTDEKLFF,TRBJ1-4,TRBV10-1,-
CASSLAPGGWGEKLFF,TRBJ1-4,TRBV7-2,-
CASSLAGDGRNQPQHF,TRBJ1-5,TRBV7-8,-
CASSFNHGGTQYF,TRBJ2-5,TRBV7-9,-
CSVVGGTFHGYTF,TRBJ1-2,TRBV29-1,few
CASSYYRPGLAHEQFF,TRBJ2-1,TRBV6-5,-
CASSTLGPDSYEQYF,TRBJ2-7,TRBV2,-
CASGLGQAPTNEKLFF,TRBJ1-4,TRBV12-5,-
CASSIRISYEQYF,TRBJ2-7,TRBV19,-
CASSIKTDTYGYTF,TRBJ1-2,TRBV2,once
CASSLGTSGSLDEQYF,TRBJ2-7,TRBV7-8,-
CASSGGNPDTQYF,TRBJ2-3,TRBV9,-
CASSEARTGSYEQYF,TRBJ2-7,TRBV6-1,-
CASSLGLETQYF,TRBJ2-5,TRBV7-9,-
CASSFLRAQETQYF,TRBJ2-5,TRBV5-1,-
CASSPNFGQMNTEAFF,TRBJ1-1,TRBV5-4,once
CASSYSVQGGGYTF,TRBJ1-2,TRBV6-5,-
CASSPLSADTQYF,TRBJ2-3,TRBV18,-
CASSVYSGNTGELFF,TRBJ2-2,TRBV7-6,-
CATGTGVGETQYF,TRBJ2-5,TRBV15,-
CASSLFGYEQYF,TRBJ2-7,TRBV5-4,-
CASRRGGDSYNEQFF,TRBJ2-1,TRBV4-1,once
CASKIRAFGEAFF,TRBJ1-1,TRBV28,few
CASSHWGLAGLYEQYF,TRBJ2-7,TRBV5-4,-
CAWSRGQDNSPLHF,TRBJ1-6,TRBV30,-
CASSLGENNEQFF,TRBJ2-1,TRBV11-3,-
CASSLTRDGNQPQHF,TRBJ1-5,TRBV11-2,-
CASSSTSGGSSYEQYF,TRBJ2-7,TRBV7-2,-
CASSVDQEMVPEAFF,TRBJ1-1,TRBV9,-